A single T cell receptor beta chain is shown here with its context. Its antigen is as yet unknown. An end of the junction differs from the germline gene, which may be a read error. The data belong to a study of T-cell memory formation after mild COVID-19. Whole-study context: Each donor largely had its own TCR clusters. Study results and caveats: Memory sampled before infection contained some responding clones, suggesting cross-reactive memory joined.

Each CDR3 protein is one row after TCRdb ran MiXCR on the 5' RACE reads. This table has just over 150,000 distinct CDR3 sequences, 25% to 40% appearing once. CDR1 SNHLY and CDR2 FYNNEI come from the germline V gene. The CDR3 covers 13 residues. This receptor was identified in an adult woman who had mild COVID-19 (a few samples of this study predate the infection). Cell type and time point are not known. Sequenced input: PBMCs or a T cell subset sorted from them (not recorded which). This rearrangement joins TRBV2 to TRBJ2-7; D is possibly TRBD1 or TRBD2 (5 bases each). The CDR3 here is CAISEGRIYEQYF. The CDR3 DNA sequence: TGTGCCATCAGTGAGGGACGAATCTACGAGCAGTACTTC.